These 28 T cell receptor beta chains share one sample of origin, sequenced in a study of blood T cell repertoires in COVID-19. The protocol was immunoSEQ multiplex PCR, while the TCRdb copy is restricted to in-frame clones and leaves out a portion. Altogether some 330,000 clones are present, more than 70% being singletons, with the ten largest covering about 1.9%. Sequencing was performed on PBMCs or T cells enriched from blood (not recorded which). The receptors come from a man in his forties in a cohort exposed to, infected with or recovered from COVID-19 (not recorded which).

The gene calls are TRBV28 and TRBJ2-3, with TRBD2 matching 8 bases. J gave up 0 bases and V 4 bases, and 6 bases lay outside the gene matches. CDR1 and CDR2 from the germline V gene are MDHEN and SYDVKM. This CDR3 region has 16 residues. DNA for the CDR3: TGTGCCAGCAGTTCGGGACTAGGATCTAGCACAGATACGCAGTATTTT. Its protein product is CASSSGLGSSTDTQYF.

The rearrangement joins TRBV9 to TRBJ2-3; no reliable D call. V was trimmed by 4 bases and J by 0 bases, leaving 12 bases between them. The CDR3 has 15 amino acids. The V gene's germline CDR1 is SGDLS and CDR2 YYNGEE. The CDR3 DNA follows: TGTGCCAGCAGCCCCCGAGGTTCTAGCACAGATACGCAGTATTTT. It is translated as CASSPRGSSTDTQYF.

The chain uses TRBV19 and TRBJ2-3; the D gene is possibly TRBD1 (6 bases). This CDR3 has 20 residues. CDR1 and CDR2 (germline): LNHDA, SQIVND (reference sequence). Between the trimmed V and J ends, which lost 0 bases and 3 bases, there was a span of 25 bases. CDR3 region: CASSIESARGPPGRTDTQYF. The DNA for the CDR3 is TGTGCCAGTAGTATAGAATCGGCCAGGGGCCCCCCGGGACGGACAGATACGCAGTATTTT. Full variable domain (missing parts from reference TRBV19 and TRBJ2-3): DGGITQSPKYLFRKEGQNVTLSCEQNLNHDAMYWYRQDPGQGLRLIYYSQIVNDFQKGDIAEGYSVSREKKESFPLTVTSAQKNPTAFYLCASSIESARGPPGRTDTQYFGPGTRLTVL.

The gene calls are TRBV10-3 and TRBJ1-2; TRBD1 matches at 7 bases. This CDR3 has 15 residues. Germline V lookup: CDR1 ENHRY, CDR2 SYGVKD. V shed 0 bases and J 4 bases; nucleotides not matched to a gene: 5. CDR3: CAISESPGQTYGYTF. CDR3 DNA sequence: TGTGCCATCAGTGAGTCACCGGGACAGACCTATGGCTACACCTTC.

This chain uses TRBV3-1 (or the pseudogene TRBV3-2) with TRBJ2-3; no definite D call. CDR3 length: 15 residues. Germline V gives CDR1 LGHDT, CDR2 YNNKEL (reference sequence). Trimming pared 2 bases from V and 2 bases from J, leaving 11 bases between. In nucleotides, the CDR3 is TGTGCCAGCAGCCAATCACGCACAAACACAGATACGCAGTATTTT. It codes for CASSQSRTNTDTQYF.

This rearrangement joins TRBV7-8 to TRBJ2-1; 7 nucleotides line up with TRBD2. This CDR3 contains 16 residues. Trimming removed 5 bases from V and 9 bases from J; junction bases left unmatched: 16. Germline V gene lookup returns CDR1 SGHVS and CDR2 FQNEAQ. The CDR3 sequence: CASSPREARGNTEQFF. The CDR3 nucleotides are TGTGCCAGCAGCCCCCGGGAGGCCCGGGGGAATACTGAGCAGTTCTTC.

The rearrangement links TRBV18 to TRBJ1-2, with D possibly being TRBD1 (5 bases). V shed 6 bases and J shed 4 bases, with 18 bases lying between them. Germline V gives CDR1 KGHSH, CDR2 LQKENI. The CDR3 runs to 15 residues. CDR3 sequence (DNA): TGTGCCAGCTCCTTGGGGCTTTCCGAAATCTATGGCTACACCTTC. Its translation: CASSLGLSEIYGYTF.

CDR3 amino acids: CASSLAARQGLGELFF. The CDR3, as DNA: TGTGCCAGCAGCCTCGCCGCCCGACAGGGTCTCGGGGAGCTGTTTTTT. This sequence joins TRBV28 and TRBJ2-2; 7 bases line up with TRBD1. This CDR3 has 16 residues. The germline V gene encodes CDR1 MDHEN and CDR2 SYDVKM. The ends lost 6 bases at V and 7 bases at J; junction bases unmatched: 14.

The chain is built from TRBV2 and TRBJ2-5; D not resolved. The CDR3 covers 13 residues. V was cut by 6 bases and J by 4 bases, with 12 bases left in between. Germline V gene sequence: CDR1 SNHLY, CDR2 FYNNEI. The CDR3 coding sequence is TGTGCCAGCAGGCGGAGTCTCGTAGAGACCCAGTACTTC. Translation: CASRRSLVETQYF. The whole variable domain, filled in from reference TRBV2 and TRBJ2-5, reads EPEVTQTPSHQVTQMGQEVILRCVPISNHLYFYWYRQILGQKVEFLVSFYNNEISEKSEIFDDQFSVERPDGSNFTLKIRSTKLEDSAMYFCASRRSLVETQYFGPGTRLLVL.

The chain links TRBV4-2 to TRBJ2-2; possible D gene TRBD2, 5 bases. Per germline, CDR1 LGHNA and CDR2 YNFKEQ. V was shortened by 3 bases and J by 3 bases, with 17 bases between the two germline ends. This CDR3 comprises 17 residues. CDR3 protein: CASSHRNPEGHTGELFF. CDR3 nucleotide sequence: TGTGCCAGCAGCCACCGAAACCCCGAGGGTCACACCGGGGAGCTGTTTTTT.

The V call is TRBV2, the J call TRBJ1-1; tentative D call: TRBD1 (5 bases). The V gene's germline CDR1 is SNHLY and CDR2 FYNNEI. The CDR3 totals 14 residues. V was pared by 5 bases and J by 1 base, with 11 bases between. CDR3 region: CASSPGGGNTEAFF. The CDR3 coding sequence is TGTGCCAGCAGTCCCGGGGGGGGGAACACTGAAGCTTTCTTT.

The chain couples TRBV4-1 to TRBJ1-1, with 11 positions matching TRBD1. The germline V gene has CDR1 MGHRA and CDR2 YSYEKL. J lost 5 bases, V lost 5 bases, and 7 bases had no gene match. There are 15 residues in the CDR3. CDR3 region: CASSWTGGEKTEAFF. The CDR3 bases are TGCGCCAGCAGCTGGACAGGGGGCGAAAAGACTGAAGCTTTCTTT.

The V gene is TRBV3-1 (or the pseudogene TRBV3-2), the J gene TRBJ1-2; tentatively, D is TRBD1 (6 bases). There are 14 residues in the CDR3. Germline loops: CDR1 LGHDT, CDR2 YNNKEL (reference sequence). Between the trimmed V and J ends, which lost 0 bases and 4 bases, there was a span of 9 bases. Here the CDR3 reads CASSQEDRGYGYTF. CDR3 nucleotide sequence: TGTGCCAGCAGCCAAGAGGACAGAGGCTATGGCTACACCTTC.

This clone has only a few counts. The CDR3 here is CASSESHGAHYEQYF. The CDR3 nucleotides are TGTGCCAGCAGTGAAAGTCATGGGGCGCATTACGAGCAGTACTTC. The V and J genes are TRBV6-1 and TRBJ2-7; tentative D call: TRBD1 (5 bases). Germline V CDR1 and CDR2: MNHNS, SASEGT. This CDR3 has 15 amino acids. Trimming removed 2 bases from V and 4 bases from J, with 15 bases in between.

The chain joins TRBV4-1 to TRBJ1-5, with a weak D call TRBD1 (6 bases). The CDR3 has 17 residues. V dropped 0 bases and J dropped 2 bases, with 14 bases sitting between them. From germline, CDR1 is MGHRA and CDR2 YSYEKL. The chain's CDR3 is CASSQEGDKKGNQPQHF. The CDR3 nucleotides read TGCGCCAGCAGCCAAGAAGGGGACAAAAAGGGCAATCAGCCCCAGCATTTT.

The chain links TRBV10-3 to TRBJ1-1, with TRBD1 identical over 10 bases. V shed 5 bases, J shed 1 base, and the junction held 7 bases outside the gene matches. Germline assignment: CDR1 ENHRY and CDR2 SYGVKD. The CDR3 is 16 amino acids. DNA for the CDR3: TGTGCCATCAGTACGGGACAGGGGCTCACGAACACTGAAGCTTTCTTT. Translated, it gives CAISTGQGLTNTEAFF.

The CDR3 here is CSVSRTGSSNNEQFF. The CDR3 nucleotides are TGCAGCGTCAGTAGGACGGGGAGCTCTAACAATGAGCAGTTCTTC. The gene calls are TRBV29-1 and TRBJ2-1; D may be TRBD2 (5 bases). This CDR3 contains 15 residues. Trimming took 6 bases from V and 5 from J, leaving 20 bases between them. CDR1 is SQVTM and CDR2 is ANQGSEA in the germline V gene.

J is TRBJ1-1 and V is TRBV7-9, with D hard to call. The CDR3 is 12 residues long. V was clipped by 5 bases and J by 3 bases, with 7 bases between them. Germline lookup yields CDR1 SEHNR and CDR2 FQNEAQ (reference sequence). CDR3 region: CASSHEYTEAFF. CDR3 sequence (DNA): TGTGCCAGCAGCCATGAGTACACTGAAGCTTTCTTT.

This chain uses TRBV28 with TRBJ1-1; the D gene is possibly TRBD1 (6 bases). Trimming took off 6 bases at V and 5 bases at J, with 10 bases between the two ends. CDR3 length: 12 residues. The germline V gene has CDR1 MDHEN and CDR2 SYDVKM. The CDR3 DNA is TGTGCCAGCAGGATAGGGGGTACTGAAGCTTTCTTT. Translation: CASRIGGTEAFF.

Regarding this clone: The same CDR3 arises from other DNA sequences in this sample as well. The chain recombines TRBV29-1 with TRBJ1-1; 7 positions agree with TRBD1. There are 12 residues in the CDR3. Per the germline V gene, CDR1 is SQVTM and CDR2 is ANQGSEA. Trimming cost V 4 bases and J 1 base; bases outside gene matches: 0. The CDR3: CSVGQGNTEAFF. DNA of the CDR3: TGCAGCGTTGGACAGGGGAACACTGAAGCTTTCTTT.

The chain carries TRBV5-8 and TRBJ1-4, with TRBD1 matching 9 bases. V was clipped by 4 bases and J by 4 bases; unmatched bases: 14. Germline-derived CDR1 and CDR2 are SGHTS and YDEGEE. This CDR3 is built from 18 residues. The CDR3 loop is CASSDTGTGYRLNEKLFF. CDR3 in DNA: TGTGCCAGCAGCGATACCGGGACAGGGTATCGTCTTAATGAAAAACTGTTTTTT.

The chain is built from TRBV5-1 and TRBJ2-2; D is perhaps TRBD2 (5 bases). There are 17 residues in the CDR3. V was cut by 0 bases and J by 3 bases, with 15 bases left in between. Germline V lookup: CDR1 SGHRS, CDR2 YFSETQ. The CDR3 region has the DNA TGCGCCAGCAGCTTGGCCTGGCCCAGGCGGGACACCGGGGAGCTGTTTTTT. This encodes CASSLAWPRRDTGELFF.

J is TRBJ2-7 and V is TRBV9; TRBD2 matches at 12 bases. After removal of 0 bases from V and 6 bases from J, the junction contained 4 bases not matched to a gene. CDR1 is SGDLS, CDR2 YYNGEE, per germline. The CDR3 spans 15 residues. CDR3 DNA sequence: TGTGCCAGCAGCGTAGAGACTAGCGGGAGAGGCGAGCAGTACTTC. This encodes CASSVETSGRGEQYF.

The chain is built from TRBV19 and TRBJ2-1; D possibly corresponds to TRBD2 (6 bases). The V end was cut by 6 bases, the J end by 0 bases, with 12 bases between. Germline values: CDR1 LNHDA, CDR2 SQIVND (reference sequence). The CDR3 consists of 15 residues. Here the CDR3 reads CASSPLASSYNEQFF. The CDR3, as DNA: TGTGCCAGTAGCCCTCTAGCGAGCTCCTACAATGAGCAGTTCTTC.

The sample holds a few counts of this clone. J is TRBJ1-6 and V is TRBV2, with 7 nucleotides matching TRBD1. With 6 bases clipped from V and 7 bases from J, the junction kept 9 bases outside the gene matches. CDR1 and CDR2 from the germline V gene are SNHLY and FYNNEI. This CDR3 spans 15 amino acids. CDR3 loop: CASRDRIGQNSPLHF. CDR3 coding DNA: TGTGCCAGCAGGGACAGGATCGGCCAAAATTCACCCCTCCACTTT.

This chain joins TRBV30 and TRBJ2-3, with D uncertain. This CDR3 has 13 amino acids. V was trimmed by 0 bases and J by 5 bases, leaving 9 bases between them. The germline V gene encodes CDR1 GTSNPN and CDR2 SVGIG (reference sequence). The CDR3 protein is CAWSVFVRDTQYF. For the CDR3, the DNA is TGTGCCTGGAGTGTATTCGTTCGAGATACGCAGTATTTT.

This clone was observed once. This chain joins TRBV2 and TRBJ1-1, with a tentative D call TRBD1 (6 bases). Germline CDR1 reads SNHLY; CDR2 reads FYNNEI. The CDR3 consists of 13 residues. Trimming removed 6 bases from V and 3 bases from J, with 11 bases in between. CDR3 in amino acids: CASSKGQDTEAFF. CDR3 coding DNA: TGTGCCAGCAGCAAGGGACAAGACACTGAAGCTTTCTTT.

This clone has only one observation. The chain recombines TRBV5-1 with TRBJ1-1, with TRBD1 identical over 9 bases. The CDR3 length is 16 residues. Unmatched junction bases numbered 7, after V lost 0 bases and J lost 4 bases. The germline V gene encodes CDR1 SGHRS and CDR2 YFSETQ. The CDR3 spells CASSLGSDRGRTEAFF. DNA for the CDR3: TGCGCCAGCAGCTTGGGGTCGGACAGGGGCCGCACTGAAGCTTTCTTT.